The 16 T cell receptor beta chains below come from one sample, sequenced in a study of T cells after yellow fever vaccination. A single record per CDR3 protein comes from TCRdb applying MiXCR to the 5' RACE reads. The sample has a few hundred thousand distinct CDR3 sequences, around 8.1% seen once. The sample consisted of PBMCs, taken about 49 days after the first yellow fever vaccination. The source is a man between 18 and 35 years old who received the YFV17D yellow fever vaccine.

This chain joins TRBV7-8 and TRBJ2-3; D is uncertain. The CDR3 is made up of 13 amino acids. CDR1 and CDR2 from the germline V gene are SGHVS and FQNEAQ. V lost 7 bases to trimming and J lost 0 bases, with 8 bases between them. This CDR3 reads CASIDYSTDTQYF. DNA of the CDR3: TGTGCCAGCATAGATTATAGCACAGATACGCAGTATTTT.

This clonotype was observed a few times. V and J are TRBV6-2 or TRBV6-3 and TRBJ2-7, with 8 bases identical to TRBD1. The CDR3 extends over 15 amino acids. The V gene end was trimmed by 6 bases and the J gene end by 4 bases; junction bases not matched to a gene: 11. Per the germline V gene, CDR1 is MNHEY and CDR2 is SVGEGT. The CDR3 DNA follows: TGTGCCAGCAGGGATAGGACAGGGCCGCTATACGAGCAGTACGTC. The encoded protein is CASRDRTGPLYEQYV.

This clonotype was detected ten times or more. This sequence joins TRBV20-1 and TRBJ2-3, with 12 bases matching TRBD2. From germline, CDR1 is DFQATT and CDR2 SNEGSKA (reference sequence). This CDR3 comprises 16 residues. Unmatched junction bases numbered 13, after V lost 3 bases and J lost 9 bases. CDR3 sequence: CSARGGLAGGPLTQYF. In nucleotides, the CDR3 is TGCAGTGCTAGGGGCGGCCTAGCGGGGGGGCCTCTAACGCAGTATTTT.

This chain uses TRBV5-1 with TRBJ2-3, with D possibly being TRBD1 or TRBD2 (5 bases each). The V gene lost 0 bases and the J gene lost 0 bases, with 8 bases spanning the gap. The CDR3 contains 15 residues. Germline assignment: CDR1 SGHRS and CDR2 YFSETQ. The CDR3 region has the DNA TGCGCCAGCAGCTTGGTAGGGGAGAGCACAGATACGCAGTATTTT. Protein product: CASSLVGESTDTQYF. Combining the CDR3 with reference TRBV5-1 and TRBJ2-3 gives the whole variable domain KAGVTQTPRYLIKTRGQQVTLSCSPISGHRSVSWYQQTPGQGLQFLFEYFSETQRNKGNFPGRFSGRQFSNSRSEMNVSTLELGDSALYLCASSLVGESTDTQYFGPGTRLTVL.

This clonotype was counted only a few times. CDR3: CASSLTAGNTEAFF. The CDR3 DNA follows: TGCGCCAGCAGCTTGACCGCGGGGAACACTGAAGCTTTCTTT. The V gene is TRBV5-1, the J gene TRBJ1-1, with no clear D. The V end lost 1 base, the J end lost 1 base, and 8 bases lay between the germline ends. Germline CDR1 is SGHRS and CDR2 is YFSETQ. This CDR3 is built from 14 residues.

This chain uses TRBV7-9 with TRBJ1-2; no clear D. Trimming stripped 1 base from V and 4 bases from J, with 10 bases between. This CDR3 contains 14 residues. Germline V lookup: CDR1 SEHNR, CDR2 FQNEAQ (reference sequence). As DNA, the CDR3 is TGTGCCAGCAGCTTAGGGAGCGGTGGCTATGGCTACACCTTC. Translated, it gives CASSLGSGGYGYTF.

The rearrangement joins TRBV7-9 to TRBJ1-5; a weak D match, TRBD1 (5 bases). The V end lost 3 bases, the J end lost 5 bases, and 8 bases lay between the germline ends. The CDR3 totals 13 residues. Per the germline V gene, CDR1 is SEHNR and CDR2 is FQNEAQ (reference sequence). The DNA for the CDR3 is TGTGCCAGCAGCTTGACAGTTGATCAGCCCCAGCATTTT. It codes for CASSLTVDQPQHF. Based on the CDR3 plus reference TRBV7-9 and TRBJ1-5, the full variable domain is DTGVSQNPRHKITKRGQNVTFRCDPISEHNRLYWYRQTLGQGPEFLTYFQNEAQLEKSRLLSDRFSAERPKGSFSTLEIQRTEQGDSAMYLCASSLTVDQPQHFGDGTRLSIL.

V is TRBV5-6 and J is TRBJ2-5; D is unclear. Trimming left V 4 bases short and J 0 bases short, with 7 bases between. The CDR3 loop spans 13 amino acids. CDR1 is SGHDT, CDR2 YYEEEE, per germline. The CDR3: CASSMTNQETQYF. In nucleotides, the CDR3 is TGTGCCAGCAGCATGACCAACCAAGAGACCCAGTACTTC.

Only a few counts were recorded for this clonotype. The chain has TRBV20-1 and TRBJ1-3; D is possibly TRBD1 (6 bases). Germline CDR1 and CDR2: DFQATT and SNEGSKA (reference sequence). The CDR3 loop spans 15 amino acids. V dropped 0 bases and J dropped 0 bases, with 9 bases sitting between them. The CDR3 coding sequence is TGCAGTGCTAGAGAGACAGGAAACTCTGGAAACACCATATATTTT. Translation: CSARETGNSGNTIYF.

The chain employs TRBV7-3 and TRBJ2-2, with TRBD1 as a possible D gene (7 bases). Trimming stripped 4 bases from V and 7 bases from J, with 19 bases between. Per germline, CDR1 SGHTA and CDR2 FQGTGA. This CDR3 spans 16 amino acids. CDR3 protein: CASSSHGGRGDGELFF. The CDR3 bases are TGTGCCAGCAGCTCCCACGGGGGCAGGGGGGACGGGGAGCTGTTTTTT.

The chain employs TRBV7-2 and TRBJ2-7, with 7 bases matching TRBD2. This CDR3 is built from 15 residues. The J segment lost 0 bases and the V segment lost 3 bases, leaving 5 bases of the junction unmatched. Germline CDR1 and CDR2: SGHTA and FQGNSA. The CDR3 loop reads CASSLGAGSSYEQYV. The DNA for the CDR3 is TGTGCCAGCAGCTTGGGAGCGGGGAGCTCCTACGAGCAGTACGTC.

Points on this clonotype: A junction boundary mismatches the germline segment, possibly from a read error. The J gene is TRBJ2-5, the V gene TRBV19; a weak D match, TRBD2 (6 bases). CDR1 is LNHDA and CDR2 is SQIVND in the germline V gene (reference sequence). The CDR3 runs to 14 residues. This CDR3 reads CATDGAGGQGTQYF. The CDR3, as DNA: TGTGCCACCGATGGGGCCGGGGGTCAAGGGACCCAGTACTTC.

The rearrangement links TRBV6-1 to TRBJ2-3, with 9 bases aligning to TRBD2. V shed 1 base and J 6 bases; nucleotides not matched to a gene: 2. This CDR3 is 14 amino acids long. Per the germline V gene, CDR1 is MNHNS and CDR2 is SASEGT. The CDR3 DNA reads as TGTGCCAGCAGTGAAGTAGCGGGGGTGGATACGCAGTATTTT. Protein sequence: CASSEVAGVDTQYF.

The chain has TRBV7-9 and TRBJ2-5; D not resolved. V was clipped by 5 bases and J by 5 bases, with 6 bases between them. CDR1 and CDR2 from the germline V gene are SEHNR and FQNEAQ (reference sequence). The CDR3 sequence is 11 residues long. The chain's CDR3 is CASSILETQYF. DNA for the CDR3: TGTGCCAGCAGCATACTTGAGACCCAGTACTTC.

This clonotype has just a few counts. J is TRBJ2-3 and V is TRBV2; no definite D call. CDR1 is SNHLY and CDR2 is FYNNEI in the germline V gene. The CDR3 covers 16 residues. The V end was cut by 2 bases, the J end by 0 bases, with 12 bases between. The CDR3 nucleotides read TGTGCCAGCAGTGAATCGCGCAGGATTAGCACAGATACGCAGTATTTT. Its translation is CASSESRRISTDTQYF.

This clonotype has just a few counts. The chain joins TRBV5-1 to TRBJ1-6, with unresolved D. Per germline, CDR1 SGHRS and CDR2 YFSETQ. With 4 bases removed from V and 7 bases from J, the gap between germline ends came to 18 bases. The CDR3 spans 16 residues. The CDR3 here is CASSLNTGSGNSPLHF. Here the CDR3 DNA reads TGCGCCAGCAGCCTCAACACGGGTAGTGGGAATTCACCCCTCCACTTT. Full variable domain (missing parts from reference TRBV5-1 and TRBJ1-6): KAGVTQTPRYLIKTRGQQVTLSCSPISGHRSVSWYQQTPGQGLQFLFEYFSETQRNKGNFPGRFSGRQFSNSRSEMNVSTLELGDSALYLCASSLNTGSGNSPLHFGNGTRLTVT.